This note documents a single T cell receptor beta chain sequence. Per the authors' pipeline: How many nucleated cells were present was estimated from reference gene primer amplification. Clones were read by immunoSEQ multiplex PCR, and TCRdb kept only the in-frame ones, dropping some. From that table come the V and J calls and clone size; the DNA was used to work out D and trimming. Here the sample spans roughly 180,000 clones, about 82% being singletons. This entry belongs to a study of blood T cell repertoires in COVID-19. Trimming removed 2 bases at V and 0 bases at J, with 10 bases between. The length of the CDR3 is 15 residues. Per germline, CDR1 SGHAT and CDR2 FQDESV (reference sequence).

The genes are TRBV11-1 and TRBJ1-1; no firm D call. Sequenced material: peripheral blood. This receptor was obtained from a woman in her 30s with acute or convalescent COVID-19. The CDR3 DNA reads TGTGCCAGCAGCTTAATGCGCGGCATGAACACTGAAGCTTTCTTT. This sequence encodes CASSLMRGMNTEAFF.